Here is one T cell receptor beta chain with its context. The specificity of this receptor is unknown. Base qualities were left out, and no much larger clone turns up one base away. Patients with a history of autoimmune disease or receiving systemic immunosuppression were excluded from the trial. Peripheral blood for TCR sequencing was collected from all dose cohorts at baseline, on cycle 4 day 1, and on cycle 7 day 1. The samples were taken from a phase I, first-in-human, multicenter, open-label dose-escalation trial of ivuxolimab. Adults with locally advanced or metastatic melanoma, renal cell, hepatocellular, or head and neck squamous cell carcinoma were enrolled in the trial. CD4+ and CD8+ T cells were sorted separately from peripheral blood before TCR sequencing. For sequencing of the TCRbeta CDR3 region, genomic DNA was extracted from the sorted cells. The immunoSEQ Assay was used for sequencing of TCRbeta CDR3 regions. TCRdb carries this immuneACCESS record with in-frame sequences only. Its versions omit some clonotypes, under half of them owing to an unresolved V gene in the studies checked, with the rest unexplained. Within this sample are roughly 8,000 clones, with 79% of them counted one time only. Under 40% of the sample lies in the top ten.

CDR3 length: 13 amino acids, cysteine to phenylalanine. Only the CDR3 portion is preserved as DNA: 39 bases, with reading frame beginning at the first base. CDR1 and CDR2 were assigned from the germline V gene (reference sequence) as MNHEY and SMNVEV. V loses 8 bases, J loses 4 bases, and the germline ends lie 12 bases apart. The record originates from a study of OX40 agonist ivuxolimab in advanced cancers. A note on the overall study: Ivuxolimab, which targeted the costimulatory receptor OX40 (CD134), was an agonistic, fully human IgG2 monoclonal antibody. Intravenous ivuxolimab was administered to patients every 2 weeks at six dose levels: 0.01, 0.1, 0.3, 1.5, 3 and 10 mg/kg. Of the 50 to 55 patients in dose escalation, 19 had hepatocellular carcinoma, roughly 15 had melanoma, 9 had renal cell carcinoma and 9 had head and neck cancer. In the dose-escalation cohort, 82.7% of patients were male, and the mean age was approximately 60 years, with a range of roughly 20 to 79. Patients were allowed to have had prior anti-PD-1, anti-PD-L1 or anti-CTLA-4 therapy, and 40% of the dose-escalation patients had been treated with checkpoint inhibitors. Partial responses occurred in three dose-escalation patients, of whom one had hepatocellular carcinoma and two had cutaneous melanoma. The point of sequencing TCRbeta in the periphery was to test whether ivuxolimab changed TCR sequence diversity and drove clonal T-cell expansion. The monotherapy dose-escalation portion (N ≈ 52 patients) of the phase I ivuxolimab trial is reported in the paper. The research as a whole found: Clonal expansion of both CD4+ and CD8+ blood T cells was observed from baseline to week 6 at doses 0.1 to 3.0 mg/kg. Antigen specificity was not determined for the clonally expanded peripheral T cells. On average, CD8+ T cells showed more expanded clones than CD4+ T cells after ivuxolimab. In the 0.1-3.0 mg/kg groups, partial responders were among the patients with the lowest normalized peripheral clonal expansion, particularly in CD8+ T cells. Low levels of normalized T-cell clonal expansion were also seen in some patients who did not respond.

This sequence was found in an adult with an advanced solid tumor such as melanoma, head and neck, liver or kidney cancer. The specimen was CD4+ or CD8+ T cells sorted from blood, collected in a trial of the OX40 agonist ivuxolimab. The V gene is TRBV27 and the J gene is TRBJ2-1; the D gene cannot be named for sure. The CDR3 reads CASGLGWYNEQFF. The DNA sequence follows: TGTGCCAGCGGGCTAGGGTGGTACAATGAGCAGTTCTTC.